This T cell receptor beta chain was identified during a study of T cell responses to AZD1222 COVID-19 vaccine. Study in general: Pooling of second doses given at about 4 or about 12 weeks was done. Points from the study as a whole: Seropositive at baseline were only 5 or 6 AZD1222 recipients. Spike as a whole was targeted by vaccine-associated CD4 TCRs, dominant at 160-218 and 743-854. Donor demographics were predominantly white British with a female majority; clonal diversity may be underestimated.

Trimming shortened V by 1 base and J by 4 bases, and 14 bases separated the two germline ends. CDR1 SGDLS and CDR2 YYNGEE come from the germline V gene. The CDR3 length is 15 residues. Details on this clone: What it binds is not known.

Data came from immunoSEQ multiplex PCR; TCRdb stores just in-frame clones and leaves some out. The sample includes 150,000 to 200,000 clones, just over 90% of them seen just once. The sequenced sample was peripheral blood, obtained on day 0 of AZD1222 vaccination. This receptor was taken from an adult in good health. The chain employs TRBV9 and TRBJ2-5, with a weak D call TRBD2 (6 bases). The CDR3 sequence is CASSVTAAGGETQYF. The CDR3, as DNA: TGTGCCAGCAGCGTAACGGCCGCCGGGGGAGAGACCCAGTACTTC.